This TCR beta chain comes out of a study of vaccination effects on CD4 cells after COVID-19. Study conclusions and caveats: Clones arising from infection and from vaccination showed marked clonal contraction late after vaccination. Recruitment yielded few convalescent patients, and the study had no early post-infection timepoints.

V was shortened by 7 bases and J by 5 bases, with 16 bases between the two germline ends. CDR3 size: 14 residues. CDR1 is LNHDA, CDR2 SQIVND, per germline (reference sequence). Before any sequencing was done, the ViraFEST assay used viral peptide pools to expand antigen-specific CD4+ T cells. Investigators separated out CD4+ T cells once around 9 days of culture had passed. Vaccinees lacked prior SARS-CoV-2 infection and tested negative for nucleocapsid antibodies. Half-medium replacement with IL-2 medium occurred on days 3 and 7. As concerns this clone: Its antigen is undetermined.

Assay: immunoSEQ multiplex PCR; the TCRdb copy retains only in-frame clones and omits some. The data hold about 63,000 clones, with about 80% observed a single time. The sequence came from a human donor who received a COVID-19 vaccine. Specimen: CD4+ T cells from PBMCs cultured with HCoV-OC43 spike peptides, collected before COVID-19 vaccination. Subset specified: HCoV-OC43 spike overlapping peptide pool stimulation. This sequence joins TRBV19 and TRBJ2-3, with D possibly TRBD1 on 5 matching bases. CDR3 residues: CASTSKAGLDTQYF. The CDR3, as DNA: TGTGCCAGTACCTCAAAAGCAGGGCTAGATACGCAGTATTTT.